The 27 T cell receptor beta chains listed next were all sequenced from one sample in a study of shared T cell receptors in the human thymus. Method: immunoSEQ multiplex PCR; TCRdb's copy keeps in-frame clones and lacks some. The repertoire holds roughly 700,000 clones, with over 75% as singletons. These sequences were also reported in another study, on human thymus T cells.

The sequencing sample was made of thymocytes. The receptors were sampled from a boy in the first two years of life with a congenital heart defect.

The chain couples TRBV4-3 to TRBJ2-1; 8 bases are a match to TRBD1. This CDR3 comprises 14 residues. Looked up from germline, CDR1 is LGHNA and CDR2 is YSLEER. Losses at the gene ends were 4 bases for V and 7 bases for J; bases not matched to a gene: 6. CDR3 amino acids: CASSRQQGENEQFF. The CDR3 bases are TGCGCCAGCAGCCGGCAACAGGGGGAAAATGAGCAGTTCTTC.

The chain is built from TRBV19 and TRBJ1-5; the D gene is possibly TRBD1 (5 bases). The V and J ends lost 7 bases and 0 bases respectively, with 13 bases between them. Germline V gene sequence: CDR1 LNHDA, CDR2 SQIVND (reference sequence). This CDR3 spans 15 amino acids. CDR3 residues: CASTQGRHSNQPQHF. CDR3 sequence (DNA): TGTGCCAGTACCCAGGGAAGACATAGCAATCAGCCCCAGCATTTT.

V is TRBV4-3 and J is TRBJ2-5; TRBD2 aligns across 12 bases. CDR3 length: 21 residues. Germline V gives CDR1 LGHNA, CDR2 YSLEER. V shed 2 bases, J shed 5 bases, and the junction held 21 bases outside the gene matches. The CDR3, as DNA: TGCGCCAGCAGCCAAAATCCGCGGGCTCTAGCGGGAGGGCCGGTGCCTGAGACCCAGTACTTC. Its protein product is CASSQNPRALAGGPVPETQYF.

The genes are TRBV2 and TRBJ2-7, with 8 bases identical to TRBD2. Germline trimming cut 3 bases from V and 5 bases from J; bases unmatched to any gene: 6. The CDR3 is 14 amino acids. Germline CDR1 is SNHLY and CDR2 is FYNNEI. The CDR3: CASSDRRGGDEQYF. For the CDR3, the DNA is TGTGCCAGCAGTGACCGACGGGGGGGCGACGAGCAGTACTTC. Supplemented by reference TRBV2 and TRBJ2-7, the full variable domain reads EPEVTQTPSHQVTQMGQEVILRCVPISNHLYFYWYRQILGQKVEFLVSFYNNEISEKSEIFDDQFSVERPDGSNFTLKIRSTKLEDSAMYFCASSDRRGGDEQYFGPGTRLTVT.

The chain recombines TRBV5-4 with TRBJ1-2, with 8 bases identical to TRBD1. The CDR3 extends over 17 amino acids. Germline CDR1 reads SGHNT; CDR2 reads YYREEE (reference sequence). V lost 0 bases and J lost 1; bases outside the gene matches: 8. The chain's CDR3 is CASSLAVTGGHNYGYTF. CDR3 DNA: TGTGCCAGCAGCTTGGCCGTCACAGGGGGTCATAACTATGGCTACACCTTC.

The chain has TRBV25-1 and TRBJ2-7; D is possibly TRBD1 (6 bases). CDR3 length: 17 amino acids. Trimming took 3 bases from V and 3 from J, leaving 21 bases between them. Germline V lookup: CDR1 MGHDK, CDR2 SYGVNS. This CDR3 reads CASSEDQSRTVDYEQYF. The CDR3 DNA is TGTGCCAGCAGTGAGGACCAAAGTAGGACAGTTGACTACGAGCAGTACTTC.

The chain uses TRBV4-3 and TRBJ1-1; the D gene is possibly TRBD1 (6 bases). The CDR3 is made up of 17 amino acids. Germline assignment: CDR1 LGHNA and CDR2 YSLEER. V was cut by 4 bases and J by 3 bases, with 21 bases left in between. CDR3 loop: CASSRKMTQGRDTEAFF. In DNA, the CDR3 is TGCGCCAGCAGCCGCAAGATGACACAGGGTAGGGACACTGAAGCTTTCTTT.

V gene TRBV7-8 combines with J gene TRBJ1-2, with a weak D call TRBD1 (5 bases). The CDR3 length is 15 residues. Looked up from germline, CDR1 is SGHVS and CDR2 is FQNEAQ. The V and J ends lost 5 bases and 8 bases respectively, with 21 bases between them. CDR3 protein: CASSPRSRVGLGYTF. CDR3 coding DNA: TGTGCCAGCAGCCCCCGCTCCAGGGTGGGCCTCGGCTACACCTTC. The full variable domain, its missing parts supplied by reference TRBV7-8 and TRBJ1-2, is GAGVSQSPRYKVAKRGQDVALRCDPISGHVSLFWYQQALGQGPEFLTYFQNEAQLDKSGLPSDRFFAERPEGSVSTLKIQRTQQEDSAVYLCASSPRSRVGLGYTFGSGTRLTVV.

This chain joins TRBV19 and TRBJ1-2, with D unresolved. V gave up 7 bases and J gave up 2 bases, with 8 bases separating them. Per the germline V gene, CDR1 is LNHDA and CDR2 is SQIVND (reference sequence). CDR3 length: 12 amino acids. CDR3 DNA: TGTGCCAGTAACTTTGTAAACTATGGCTACACCTTC. This translates into CASNFVNYGYTF.

The V and J genes are TRBV7-9 and TRBJ2-5; 8 bases align to TRBD2. J lost 1 base, V lost 3 bases, and 7 bases had no gene match. This CDR3 region has 16 residues. Germline values: CDR1 SEHNR, CDR2 FQNEAQ (reference sequence). The CDR3 region is CASSFSSGSRQETQYF. The DNA for the CDR3 is TGTGCCAGCAGCTTCTCCAGCGGGAGTCGCCAAGAGACCCAGTACTTC.

The CDR3 DNA reads as TGCGCCAGCAGCCTGGGGGCAGGCACAGATACGCAGTATTTT. As protein: CASSLGAGTDTQYF. The chain has TRBV5-1 and TRBJ2-3; maybe TRBD1 (6 bases). The CDR3 contains 14 residues. In germline, CDR1 is SGHRS, CDR2 YFSETQ. V lost 4 bases and J 1 base, leaving 10 bases between the germline ends.

This chain connects TRBV9 to TRBJ2-1; 12 nucleotides match TRBD2. V gave up 0 bases and J gave up 7 bases; unmatched junction bases: 11. CDR1 SGDLS and CDR2 YYNGEE come from the germline V gene. The CDR3 is 18 amino acids. For the CDR3, the DNA is TGTGCCAGCAGCGTAGGGGAGCGGGGGACTAGCGGGCGGAATGAGCAGTTCTTC. It encodes CASSVGERGTSGRNEQFF.

In DNA form, the CDR3 reads TGTGCCAGCGGACTAGCGGGATCCTTATACAATGAGCAGTTCTTC. Translation gives CASGLAGSLYNEQFF. The chain is built from TRBV19 and TRBJ2-1, with TRBD2 identical over 12 bases. After removal of 9 bases from V and 4 bases from J, the junction contained 7 bases not matched to a gene. The CDR3 sequence is 15 residues long. Germline CDR1 and CDR2: LNHDA and SQIVND (reference sequence).

To note about this clone: One end of the junction is discordant with germline, which a read error may explain. The rearrangement links TRBV7-7 to TRBJ2-3; D is unclear. CDR3 size: 13 residues. Per the germline V gene, CDR1 is SSHAT and CDR2 is FNYEAQ (reference sequence). The CDR3 protein is CASSLASADTQYF. The CDR3 bases are TGTGCTAGCAGCTTAGCCTCTGCAGATACGCAGTATTTT.

This clone was counted only a few times. The chain links TRBV6-6 to TRBJ2-1, with 8 bases aligning to TRBD2. Germline V gene sequence: CDR1 MNHNY, CDR2 SVGAGI (reference sequence). This CDR3 is built from 13 residues. V was pared by 6 bases and J by 8 bases, with 6 bases of the junction left unmatched. The CDR3, as DNA: TGTGCCAGCAGCGGCGGGGGGCGCCATGAGCAGTTCTTC. The encoded protein is CASSGGGRHEQFF.

The chain links TRBV4-3 to TRBJ2-6; D call uncertain. Germline V gives CDR1 LGHNA, CDR2 YSLEER. The CDR3 is 19 residues long. Trimming took off 0 bases at V and 0 bases at J, with 15 bases between the two ends. The CDR3 DNA reads TGCGCCAGCAGCCAAGATCTCAGGTTCCCCTACTCTGGGGCCAACGTCCTGACTTTC. Encoded protein: CASSQDLRFPYSGANVLTF.

There are a few counts of this clone. CDR3 protein: CASTPRGHPNEKLFF. CDR3 DNA: TGTGCCAGTACCCCCCGAGGACACCCTAATGAAAAACTGTTTTTT. This rearrangement joins TRBV19 to TRBJ1-4; D perhaps matches TRBD1 (5 bases). V was clipped by 7 bases and J by 3 bases, with 15 bases between them. Germline CDR1 is LNHDA and CDR2 is SQIVND (reference sequence). This CDR3 contains 15 residues.

This chain uses TRBV7-9 with TRBJ1-2; a weak D match, TRBD1 (5 bases). V was pared by 7 bases and J by 5 bases, with 20 bases between. The CDR3 totals 15 residues. The germline gives CDR1 SEHNR, CDR2 FQNEAQ (reference sequence). The CDR3 DNA reads TGTGCCAGCACCCAAGGGGCAGGGTCAGCTTATGGCTACACCTTC. This encodes CASTQGAGSAYGYTF.

The rearrangement joins TRBV9 to TRBJ2-5; D might be TRBD2 (6 bases). CDR1 is SGDLS and CDR2 is YYNGEE in the germline V gene. The CDR3 consists of 13 residues. V gave up 0 bases and J gave up 11 bases, with 14 bases separating them. CDR3 region: CASSVAVGGEQYF. CDR3 bases: TGTGCCAGCAGCGTAGCGGTGGGAGGAGAGCAGTACTTC.

The chain recombines TRBV7-2 with TRBJ1-2; TRBD1 matches at 7 bases. The V segment lost 5 bases and the J segment 2 bases; nucleotides outside the gene matches: 14. In germline, CDR1 is SGHTA, CDR2 FQGNSA. The CDR3 runs 17 residues. The CDR3 region is CASSLPTGRWENYGYTF. CDR3 bases: TGTGCCAGCAGCCTACCGACAGGGAGGTGGGAGAACTATGGCTACACCTTC.

The chain links TRBV6-4 to TRBJ1-3; D is unclear. The CDR3 is 17 amino acids. Germline assignment: CDR1 MRHNA and CDR2 SNTAGT. Trimming stripped 10 bases from V and 0 bases from J, with 22 bases between. DNA for the CDR3: TGTGCCACCTGTTGTTCCTTCACAGCAACCTCTGGAAACACCATATATTTT. This translates into CATCCSFTATSGNTIYF.

This chain joins TRBV5-6 and TRBJ2-7, with 7 bases matching TRBD2. CDR1 and CDR2 (germline): SGHDT, YYEEEE. The CDR3 length is 15 residues. Unmatched junction bases numbered 4, after V lost 1 base and J lost 0 bases. The CDR3 sequence: CASSLSLAVSYEQYF. Here the CDR3 DNA reads TGTGCCAGCAGCTTGAGTCTAGCGGTCTCCTACGAGCAGTACTTC.

The V gene is TRBV6-6, the J gene TRBJ2-3; TRBD2 agrees at 12 bases. V lost 6 bases to trimming and J lost 4 bases; unmatched junction nucleotides: 8. The CDR3 contains 16 residues. Germline CDR1 MNHNY, CDR2 SVGAGI (reference sequence). CDR3 in amino acids: CASRTTSGRFPDTQYF. For the CDR3, the DNA is TGTGCCAGCAGAACGACTAGCGGGAGATTCCCAGATACGCAGTATTTT.

The rearrangement uses TRBV10-2 and TRBJ1-1; tentative D call: TRBD1 (5 bases). Germline CDR1 is WSHSY and CDR2 is SAAADI. This CDR3 has 17 residues. V was cut by 3 bases and J by 0 bases, with 17 bases left in between. This CDR3 is CASSDVYGRAMNTEAFF. DNA for the CDR3: TGCGCCAGCAGTGACGTTTATGGCAGGGCCATGAACACTGAAGCTTTCTTT.

The chain is built from TRBV11-2 and TRBJ2-5; the match to TRBD2 covers 14 bases. Germline V gives CDR1 SGHAT, CDR2 FQNNGV. After removal of 5 bases from V and 5 bases from J, the junction contained 10 bases not matched to a gene. The CDR3 extends over 17 amino acids. The chain's CDR3 is CASSTRLAGGPDETQYF. The CDR3 nucleotides are TGTGCCAGCAGCACCCGACTAGCGGGAGGGCCCGATGAGACCCAGTACTTC. The variable domain in full, completed from reference TRBV11-2 and TRBJ2-5, reads EAGVAQSPRYKIIEKRQSVAFWCNPISGHATLYWYQQILGQGPKLLIQFQNNGVVDDSQLPKDRFSAERLKGVDSTLKIQPAKLEDSAVYLCASSTRLAGGPDETQYFGPGTRLLVL.

V and J are TRBV5-6 and TRBJ1-2; D is ambiguous. CDR3 length equals 13 residues. Germline assignment: CDR1 SGHDT and CDR2 YYEEEE. V was pared by 3 bases and J by 4 bases, with 10 bases between. The CDR3 DNA sequence: TGTGCCAGCAGCTCTGGACTGAGCTATGGCTACACCTTC. Translated: CASSSGLSYGYTF.

The V and J genes are TRBV29-1 and TRBJ2-2; 8 bases line up with TRBD2. V was clipped by 4 bases and J by 5 bases; unmatched bases: 3. Germline CDR1 SQVTM, CDR2 ANQGSEA. The CDR3 loop spans 13 amino acids. The CDR3 region is CSVASGGTGELFF. CDR3 nucleotide sequence: TGCAGCGTTGCCTCGGGGGGGACCGGGGAGCTGTTTTTT.